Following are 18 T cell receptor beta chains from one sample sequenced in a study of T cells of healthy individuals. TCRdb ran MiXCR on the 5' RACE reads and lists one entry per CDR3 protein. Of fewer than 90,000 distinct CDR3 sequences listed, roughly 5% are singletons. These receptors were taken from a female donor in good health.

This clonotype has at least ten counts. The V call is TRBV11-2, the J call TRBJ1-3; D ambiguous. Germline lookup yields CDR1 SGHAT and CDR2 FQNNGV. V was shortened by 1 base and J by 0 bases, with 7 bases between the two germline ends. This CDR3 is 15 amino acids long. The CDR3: CASSLAAGSGNTIYF. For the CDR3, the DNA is TGTGCCAGCAGCTTAGCAGCGGGCTCTGGAAACACCATATATTTT. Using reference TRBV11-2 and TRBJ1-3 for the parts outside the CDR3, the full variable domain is EAGVAQSPRYKIIEKRQSVAFWCNPISGHATLYWYQQILGQGPKLLIQFQNNGVVDDSQLPKDRFSAERLKGVDSTLKIQPAKLEDSAVYLCASSLAAGSGNTIYFGEGSWLTVV.

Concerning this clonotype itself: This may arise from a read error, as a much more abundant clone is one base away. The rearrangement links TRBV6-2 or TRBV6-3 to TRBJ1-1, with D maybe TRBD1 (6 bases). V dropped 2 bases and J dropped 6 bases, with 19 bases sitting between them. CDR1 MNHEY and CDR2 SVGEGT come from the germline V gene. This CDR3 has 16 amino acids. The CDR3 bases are TGTGCCAGCAGTTACCCCGCGTCAGGGGAAGTTGCTGAAGCTTTCTTT. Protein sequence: CASSYPASGEVAEAFF.

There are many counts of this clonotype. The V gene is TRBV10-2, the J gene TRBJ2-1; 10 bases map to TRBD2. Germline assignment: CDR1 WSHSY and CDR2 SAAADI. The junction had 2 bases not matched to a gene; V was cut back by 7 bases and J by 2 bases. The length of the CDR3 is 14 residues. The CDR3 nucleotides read TGCGCCAGCAACCTAGCGGGAGCCTACAATGAGCAGTTCTTC. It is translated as CASNLAGAYNEQFF.

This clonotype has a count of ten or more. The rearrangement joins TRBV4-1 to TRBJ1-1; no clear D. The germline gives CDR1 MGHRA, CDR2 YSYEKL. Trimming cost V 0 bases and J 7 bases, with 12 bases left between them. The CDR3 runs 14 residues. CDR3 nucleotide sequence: TGCGCCAGCAGCCAAGAGGATTTTGGGGTTGAAGCTTTCTTT. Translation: CASSQEDFGVEAFF.

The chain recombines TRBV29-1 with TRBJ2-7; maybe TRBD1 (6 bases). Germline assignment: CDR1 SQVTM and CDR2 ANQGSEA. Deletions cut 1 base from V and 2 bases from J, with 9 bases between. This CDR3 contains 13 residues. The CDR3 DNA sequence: TGCAGCGTTGAAGGACAGGACGCCTACGAGCAGTACTTC. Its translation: CSVEGQDAYEQYF.

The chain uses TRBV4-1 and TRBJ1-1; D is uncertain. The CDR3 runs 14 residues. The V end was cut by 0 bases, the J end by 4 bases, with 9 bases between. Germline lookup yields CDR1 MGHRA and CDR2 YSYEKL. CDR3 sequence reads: CASSQDESGTEAFF. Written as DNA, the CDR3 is TGCGCCAGCAGCCAAGATGAGTCGGGCACTGAAGCTTTCTTT.

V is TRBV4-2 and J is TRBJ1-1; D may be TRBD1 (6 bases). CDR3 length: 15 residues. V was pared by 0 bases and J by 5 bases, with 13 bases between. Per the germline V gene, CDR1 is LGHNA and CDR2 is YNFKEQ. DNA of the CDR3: TGTGCCAGCAGCCAAGATGGGGGCAGACGGACTGAAGCTTTCTTT. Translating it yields CASSQDGGRRTEAFF.

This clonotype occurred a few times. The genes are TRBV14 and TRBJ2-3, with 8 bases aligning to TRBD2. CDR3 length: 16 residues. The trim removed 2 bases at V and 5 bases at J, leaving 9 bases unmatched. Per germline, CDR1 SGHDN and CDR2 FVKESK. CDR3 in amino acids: CASSQISSGPQDTQYF. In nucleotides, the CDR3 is TGTGCCAGCAGCCAAATTTCTAGCGGGCCCCAAGATACGCAGTATTTT.

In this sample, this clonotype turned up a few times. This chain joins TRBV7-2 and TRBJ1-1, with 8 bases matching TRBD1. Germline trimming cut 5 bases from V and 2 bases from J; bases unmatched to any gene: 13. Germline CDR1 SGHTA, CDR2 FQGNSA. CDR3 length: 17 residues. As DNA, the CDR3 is TGTGCCAGCAGCGCCCGACAGGGGTACTCAATTAACACTGAAGCTTTCTTT. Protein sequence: CASSARQGYSINTEAFF. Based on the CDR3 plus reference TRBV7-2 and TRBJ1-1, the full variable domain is GAGVSQSPSNKVTEKGKDVELRCDPISGHTALYWYRQSLGQGLEFLIYFQGNSAPDKSGLPSDRFSAERTGGSVSTLTIQRTQQEDSAVYLCASSARQGYSINTEAFFGQGTRLTVV.

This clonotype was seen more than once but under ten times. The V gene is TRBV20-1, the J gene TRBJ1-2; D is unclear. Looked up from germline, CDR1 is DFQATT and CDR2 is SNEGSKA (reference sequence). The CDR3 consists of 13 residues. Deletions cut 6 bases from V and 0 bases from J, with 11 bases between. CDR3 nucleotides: TGCAGTGCCTTGGACCCGTCTAACTATGGCTACACCTTC. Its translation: CSALDPSNYGYTF.

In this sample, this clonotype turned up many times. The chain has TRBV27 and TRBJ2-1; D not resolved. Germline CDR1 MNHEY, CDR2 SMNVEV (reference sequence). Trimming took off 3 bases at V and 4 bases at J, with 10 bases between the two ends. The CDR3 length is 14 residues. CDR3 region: CASSFGRLYNEQFF. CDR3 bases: TGTGCCAGCAGTTTCGGCAGGTTATACAATGAGCAGTTCTTC.

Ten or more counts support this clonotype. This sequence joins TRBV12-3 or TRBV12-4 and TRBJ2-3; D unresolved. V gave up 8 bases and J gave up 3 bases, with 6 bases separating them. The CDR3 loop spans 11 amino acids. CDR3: CASYRTDTQYF. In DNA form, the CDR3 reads TGTGCCAGCTACCGAACAGATACGCAGTATTTT.

The CDR3 spells CATSQPRGLAGGHWADNEQFF. For the CDR3, the DNA is TGTGCCACCAGTCAGCCCCGCGGACTAGCGGGAGGTCACTGGGCCGACAATGAGCAGTTCTTC. The chain joins TRBV24-1 to TRBJ2-1; TRBD2 agrees at 14 bases. Trimming at V came to 6 bases and at J to 5 bases, leaving 20 bases not matched to a gene. The CDR3 covers 21 residues. Germline CDR1 is KGHDR and CDR2 is SFDVKD.

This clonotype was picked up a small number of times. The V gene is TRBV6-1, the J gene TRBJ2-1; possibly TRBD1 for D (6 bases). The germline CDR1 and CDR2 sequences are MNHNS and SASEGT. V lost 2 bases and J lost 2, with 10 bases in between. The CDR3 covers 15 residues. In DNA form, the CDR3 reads TGTGCCAGCAGTGAAACGGCAGGGGCCTACAATGAGCAGTTCTTC. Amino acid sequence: CASSETAGAYNEQFF.

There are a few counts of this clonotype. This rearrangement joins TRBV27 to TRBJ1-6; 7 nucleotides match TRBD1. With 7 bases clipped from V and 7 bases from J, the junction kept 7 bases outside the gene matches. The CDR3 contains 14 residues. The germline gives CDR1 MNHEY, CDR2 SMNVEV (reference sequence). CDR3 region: CASTRQGSNSPLHF. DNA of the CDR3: TGTGCCAGCACTCGACAGGGATCAAATTCACCCCTCCACTTT.

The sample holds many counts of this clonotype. DNA for the CDR3: TGTGCCAGCACCCGAGAAGGCAGGGGCTACAACAATGAGCAGTTCTTC. This encodes CASTREGRGYNNEQFF. The J gene is TRBJ2-1, the V gene TRBV9, with D maybe TRBD1 (6 bases). Germline assignment: CDR1 SGDLS and CDR2 YYNGEE. V lost 6 bases and J 5 bases, leaving 21 bases between the germline ends. The CDR3 length is 16 residues.

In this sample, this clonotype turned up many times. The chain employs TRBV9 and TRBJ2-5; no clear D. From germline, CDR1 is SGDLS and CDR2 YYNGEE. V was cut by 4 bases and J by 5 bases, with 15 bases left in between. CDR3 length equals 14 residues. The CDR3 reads CASSTRLLGETQYF. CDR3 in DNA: TGTGCCAGCAGCACACGACTTCTGGGTGAGACCCAGTACTTC.

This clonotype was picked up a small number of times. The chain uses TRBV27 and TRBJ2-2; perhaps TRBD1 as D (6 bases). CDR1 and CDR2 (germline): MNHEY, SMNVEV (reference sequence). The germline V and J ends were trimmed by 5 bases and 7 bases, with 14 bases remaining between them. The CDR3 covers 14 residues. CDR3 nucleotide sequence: TGTGCCAGCAGTCGGCGGACAGAGGTCGGGGAGCTGTTTTTT. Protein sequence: CASSRRTEVGELFF.